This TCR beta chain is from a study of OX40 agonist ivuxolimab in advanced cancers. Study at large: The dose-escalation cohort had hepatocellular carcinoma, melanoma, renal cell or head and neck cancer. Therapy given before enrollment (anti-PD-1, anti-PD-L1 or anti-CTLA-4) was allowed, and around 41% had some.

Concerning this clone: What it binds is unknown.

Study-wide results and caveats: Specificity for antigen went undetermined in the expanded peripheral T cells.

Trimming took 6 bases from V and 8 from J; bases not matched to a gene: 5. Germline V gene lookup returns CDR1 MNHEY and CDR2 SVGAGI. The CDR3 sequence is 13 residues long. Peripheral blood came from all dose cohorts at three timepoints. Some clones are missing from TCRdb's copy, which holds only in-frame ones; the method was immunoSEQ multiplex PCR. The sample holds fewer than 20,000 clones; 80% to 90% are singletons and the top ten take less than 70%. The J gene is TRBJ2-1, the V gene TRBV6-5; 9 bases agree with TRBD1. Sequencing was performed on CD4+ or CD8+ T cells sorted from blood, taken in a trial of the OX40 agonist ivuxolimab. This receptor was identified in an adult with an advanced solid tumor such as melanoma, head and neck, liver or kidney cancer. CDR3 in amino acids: CASSTGTGYEQFF. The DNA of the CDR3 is TGTGCCAGCAGCACCGGGACAGGGTATGAGCAGTTCTTC.